The 29 T cell receptor beta chains listed next were all sequenced from one sample in a study of T cell responses to AZD1222 COVID-19 vaccine. Sequencing used immunoSEQ multiplex PCR; TCRdb keeps in-frame clones, though not all of them. The data hold approximately 120,000 clones, with roughly 90% observed a single time. The starting material was peripheral blood, obtained on day 0 of AZD1222 vaccination. These receptors were collected from an adult in good health.

This CDR3 reads CASRVYRVEHGYTF. The CDR3 nucleotides are TGTGCCAGCAGAGTGTACAGGGTGGAGCATGGCTACACCTTC. The V gene is TRBV6-5, the J gene TRBJ1-2; TRBD1 might be the D (6 bases). The V gene's germline CDR1 is MNHEY and CDR2 SVGAGI. The CDR3 totals 14 residues. V dropped 6 bases and J dropped 6 bases, with 17 bases sitting between them.

This sequence joins TRBV7-2 and TRBJ2-1; 9 bases are a match to TRBD2. The CDR3 has 15 residues. CDR1 and CDR2 from the germline V gene are SGHTA and FQGNSA. V lost 1 base, J lost 9 bases, and 7 bases stayed unmatched. The CDR3 region is CASSLEAGGRGEQFF. CDR3 nucleotides: TGTGCCAGCAGCTTAGAAGCGGGGGGAAGGGGTGAGCAGTTCTTC.

This clone was picked up one time. The CDR3 nucleotides are TGCAGCGTTGGACAGGGGGCGTCTAATGAAAAACTGTTTTTT. This encodes CSVGQGASNEKLFF. This rearrangement joins TRBV29-1 to TRBJ1-4, with TRBD1 matching 10 bases. V was pared by 4 bases and J by 3 bases, with 2 bases of the junction left unmatched. CDR3 length: 14 residues. Germline V gene data show CDR1 as SQVTM and CDR2 as ANQGSEA.

V gene TRBV28 combines with J gene TRBJ2-2; perhaps TRBD1 as D (6 bases). In germline, CDR1 is MDHEN, CDR2 SYDVKM. The V and J ends lost 7 bases and 7 bases respectively, with 16 bases between them. The CDR3 is made up of 14 amino acids. This chain's CDR3 is CASMVGQVGGELFF. As DNA, the CDR3 is TGTGCCAGCATGGTGGGACAAGTAGGCGGGGAGCTGTTTTTT.

J is TRBJ1-1 and V is TRBV5-4; no clear D. V lost 2 bases to trimming and J lost 1 base, with 15 bases between them. CDR1 and CDR2 from the germline V gene are SGHNT and YYREEE (reference sequence). The CDR3 totals 16 residues. CDR3 protein: CASSFGGGRRNTEAFF. CDR3 sequence (DNA): TGTGCCAGCAGCTTTGGTGGAGGGCGGAGGAACACTGAAGCTTTCTTT.

The V call is TRBV28, the J call TRBJ2-7, with TRBD1 matching over 10 bases. V lost 0 bases and J lost 6; bases outside the gene matches: 2. This CDR3 comprises 14 residues. Germline CDR1 reads MDHEN; CDR2 reads SYDVKM. CDR3 sequence: CASSLWGQGSEQYF. The CDR3 DNA is TGTGCCAGCAGTTTATGGGGACAGGGGAGCGAGCAGTACTTC.

The rearrangement uses TRBV25-1 and TRBJ2-7; D not resolved. Trimming shortened V by 3 bases and J by 4 bases, and 7 bases separated the two germline ends. The V gene's germline CDR1 is MGHDK and CDR2 SYGVNS. The CDR3 runs to 12 residues. CDR3 region: CASSDRLYEQYF. CDR3 in DNA: TGTGCCAGCAGTGACCGACTGTACGAGCAGTACTTC.

The CDR3 protein is CASSTLAGGFGETQYF. The CDR3 coding sequence is TGTGCCAGCAGCACGCTAGCGGGAGGCTTCGGGGAGACCCAGTACTTC. The chain carries TRBV11-3 and TRBJ2-5; 11 bases map to TRBD2. CDR3 size: 16 residues. V shed 5 bases, J shed 5 bases, and the junction held 10 bases outside the gene matches. The germline gives CDR1 SGHNT, CDR2 YENEEA.

With regard to this clone: The CDR3 carries no conserved terminal phenylalanine or tryptophan, so it likely arises from a read error. No DNA is shown, since the ends of the CDR3 on it are uncertain; the CDR3 is the one TCRdb lists. This chain uses TRBV21-1 with TRBJ1-2; the table names TRBD1, a call not compared with the DNA. TRBV21-1 is a known pseudogene. The CDR3 is 10 residues long, ends included. The CDR3 spells CASSKVGTGI.

This clone was recorded only once. The V and J genes are TRBV2 and TRBJ2-7; 10 bases align to TRBD2. The CDR3 consists of 16 residues. With V trimmed by 2 bases and J by 3 bases, 7 bases remained unmatched. CDR1 SNHLY and CDR2 FYNNEI come from the germline V gene. CDR3 sequence (DNA): TGTGCCAGCAGTGAAACGGAGCGGGGGGGCCTCTACGAGCAGTACTTC. Its protein product is CASSETERGGLYEQYF.

The V call is TRBV12-3 or TRBV12-4, the J call TRBJ1-1; no reliable D call. The germline V and J ends were trimmed by 2 bases and 5 bases, with 6 bases remaining between them. The CDR3 runs to 12 residues. The CDR3 region has the DNA TGTGCCAGCAGTTTAATGGGAACTGAAGCTTTCTTT. Its translation: CASSLMGTEAFF.

V and J are TRBV7-9 and TRBJ1-3; possible D gene TRBD1, 5 bases. Trimming took 1 base from V and 4 from J, leaving 8 bases between them. This CDR3 spans 14 amino acids. CDR1 SEHNR and CDR2 FQNEAQ come from the germline V gene (reference sequence). The CDR3 DNA reads as TGTGCCAGCAGCTTAGGAGGGGACGGAAACACCATATATTTT. Amino acid sequence: CASSLGGDGNTIYF.

V and J are TRBV25-1 and TRBJ2-3, with D possibly TRBD2 on 6 matching bases. CDR1 is MGHDK, CDR2 SYGVNS, per germline. V was shortened by 3 bases and J by 1 base, with 8 bases between the two germline ends. The CDR3 has 14 residues. The CDR3 loop is CASSEGLGTDTQYF. The CDR3 bases are TGTGCCAGCAGTGAGGGACTCGGCACAGATACGCAGTATTTT.

This clone has just a few counts. The chain carries TRBV9 and TRBJ1-6; a weak D match, TRBD1 (5 bases). Trimming took 3 bases from V and 7 from J, leaving 5 bases between them. This CDR3 contains 12 residues. Per the germline V gene, CDR1 is SGDLS and CDR2 is YYNGEE. DNA of the CDR3: TGTGCCAGCAGCGGACAGAATTCACCCCTCCACTTT. This gives the protein CASSGQNSPLHF.

The chain has TRBV7-3 and TRBJ2-7; perhaps TRBD2 as D (6 bases). V lost 5 bases and J lost 4, with 21 bases in between. CDR1 and CDR2 (germline): SGHTA, FQGTGA. The CDR3 extends over 16 amino acids. This CDR3 reads CASSATGGNGLYEQYF. CDR3 bases: TGTGCCAGCAGCGCGACCGGGGGAAATGGACTGTACGAGCAGTACTTC.

Note on this clone: One junction end disagrees with the germline gene, perhaps due to a read error. This chain connects TRBV7-8 to TRBJ2-7; D is unresolved. CDR3 size: 13 residues. The germline V gene has CDR1 SGHVS and CDR2 FQNEAQ. As DNA, the CDR3 is TGTGCCAGCAGCGTAGCCGATGTCTACGAGCAGTACTTC. Residues: CASSVADVYEQYF.

This CDR3 is CASTKAVGGELFF. In DNA form, the CDR3 reads TGTGCCAGCACCAAAGCGGTTGGCGGGGAGCTGTTTTTT. The rearrangement joins TRBV5-4 to TRBJ2-2, with TRBD2 as a possible D gene (5 bases). CDR1 SGHNT and CDR2 YYREEE come from the germline V gene (reference sequence). This CDR3 comprises 13 residues. The V gene lost 6 bases and the J gene lost 7 bases, with 13 bases spanning the gap.

The rearrangement uses TRBV12-3 or TRBV12-4 and TRBJ2-1, with D unclear. Deletions cut 5 bases from V and 4 bases from J, with 9 bases between. This CDR3 contains 13 residues. As DNA, the CDR3 is TGTGCCAGCAGTCCTCACCCTTACAATGAGCAGTTCTTC. Translating gives CASSPHPYNEQFF.

The genes are TRBV9 and TRBJ2-5; the D gene is possibly TRBD1 (6 bases). This CDR3 has 14 residues. V lost 0 bases and J lost 2, with 8 bases in between. Germline loops: CDR1 SGDLS, CDR2 YYNGEE. The CDR3 loop reads CASSVGTGQETQYF. As DNA, the CDR3 is TGTGCCAGCAGCGTAGGTACAGGGCAAGAGACCCAGTACTTC.

This chain connects TRBV5-6 to TRBJ1-4; 7 nucleotides line up with TRBD1. V shed 3 bases and J 7 bases; nucleotides not matched to a gene: 6. The CDR3 extends over 14 amino acids. Germline V gives CDR1 SGHDT, CDR2 YYEEEE. The DNA for the CDR3 is TGTGCCAGCAGCTCGACAGGGTTCAGTGAAAAACTGTTTTTT. Protein: CASSSTGFSEKLFF.

The chain joins TRBV14 to TRBJ2-7; possibly TRBD1 or TRBD2 for D (5 bases each). Trimming took off 4 bases at V and 0 bases at J, with 7 bases between the two ends. CDR1 SGHDN and CDR2 FVKESK come from the germline V gene. The length of the CDR3 is 13 residues. CDR3 protein: CASSRGASYEQYV. The CDR3 DNA sequence: TGTGCCAGCAGCCGAGGGGCCTCCTACGAGCAGTACGTC.

The CDR3 region is CASSVVGGQGNTIYF. CDR3 coding DNA: TGTGCCAGCAGCGTAGTTGGGGGGCAGGGAAACACCATATATTTT. The rearrangement uses TRBV9 and TRBJ1-3; a possible D gene is TRBD1 (6 bases). The ends were cut back, 0 bases at V and 4 bases at J, with 11 bases in the middle. This CDR3 has 15 amino acids. CDR1 is SGDLS, CDR2 YYNGEE, per germline.

The chain combines TRBV18 with TRBJ2-7, with D possibly being TRBD1 (6 bases). Germline V gene sequence: CDR1 KGHSH, CDR2 LQKENI. The CDR3 has 13 residues. V was cut by 6 bases and J by 3 bases, with 12 bases left in between. The CDR3 bases are TGTGCCAGCTCCCAGGGGTATGACTACGAGCAGTACTTC. Translation gives CASSQGYDYEQYF.

This chain joins TRBV7-2 and TRBJ2-2; D is unresolved. The CDR3 covers 14 residues. The germline V gene has CDR1 SGHTA and CDR2 FQGNSA. V was shortened by 3 bases and J by 6 bases, with 11 bases between the two germline ends. The CDR3 DNA reads as TGTGCCAGCAGCTTGGGCAGATGGGCCGGGGAGCTGTTTTTT. This gives the protein CASSLGRWAGELFF.

This chain connects TRBV19 to TRBJ2-6; D is unresolved. The CDR3 covers 15 residues. V was trimmed by 3 bases and J by 0 bases, leaving 6 bases between them. CDR1 and CDR2 from the germline V gene are LNHDA and SQIVND (reference sequence). The CDR3 DNA sequence: TGTGCCAGTAGTATCAGCAACTCTGGGGCCAACGTCCTGACTTTC. This codes for CASSISNSGANVLTF.

The chain couples TRBV9 to TRBJ1-2, with TRBD1 as a possible D gene (5 bases). The CDR3 sequence is 16 residues long. Trimming took 4 bases from V and 8 from J, leaving 24 bases between them. Germline CDR1 SGDLS, CDR2 YYNGEE. The CDR3 nucleotides are TGTGCCAGCAGCCCCCGGACAAGAATATCTAATCGGGGCTACACCTTC. Translating gives CASSPRTRISNRGYTF. The entire variable domain, with the rest obtained from reference TRBV9 and TRBJ1-2, is as follows: DSGVTQTPKHLITATGQRVTLRCSPRSGDLSVYWYQQSLDQGLQFLIQYYNGEERAKGNILERFSAQQFPDLHSELNLSSLELGDSALYFCASSPRTRISNRGYTFGSGTRLTVV.

This chain joins TRBV5-4 and TRBJ2-5; no firm D call. The CDR3 spans 14 residues. In germline, CDR1 is SGHNT, CDR2 YYREEE (reference sequence). V lost 4 bases, J lost 5 bases, and 15 bases lay in between. CDR3 DNA: TGTGCCAGCAGCATTGCAAACCTGGGGGAGACCCAGTACTTC. Translation: CASSIANLGETQYF.

The rearrangement uses TRBV7-9 and TRBJ2-1, with 9 bases identical to TRBD2. Germline CDR1 is SEHNR and CDR2 is FQNEAQ (reference sequence). J gave up 9 bases and V 3 bases, and 0 bases lay outside the gene matches. CDR3 length: 12 amino acids. The CDR3 nucleotides read TGTGCCAGCAGCTTTAGCGGGAGTGAGCAGTTCTTC. Its protein is CASSFSGSEQFF.

The V and J genes are TRBV19 and TRBJ1-4, with D perhaps matching TRBD1 (5 bases). Trimming left V 4 bases short and J 10 bases short, with 13 bases between. Germline V gene lookup returns CDR1 LNHDA and CDR2 SQIVND (reference sequence). The CDR3 contains 13 residues. The CDR3 DNA is TGTGCCAGTAGTAAGACAGCATTCGGAAAACTGTTTTTT. As protein: CASSKTAFGKLFF. Complete variable domain (other parts from reference TRBV19 and TRBJ1-4): DGGITQSPKYLFRKEGQNVTLSCEQNLNHDAMYWYRQDPGQGLRLIYYSQIVNDFQKGDIAEGYSVSREKKESFPLTVTSAQKNPTAFYLCASSKTAFGKLFFGSGTQLSVL.